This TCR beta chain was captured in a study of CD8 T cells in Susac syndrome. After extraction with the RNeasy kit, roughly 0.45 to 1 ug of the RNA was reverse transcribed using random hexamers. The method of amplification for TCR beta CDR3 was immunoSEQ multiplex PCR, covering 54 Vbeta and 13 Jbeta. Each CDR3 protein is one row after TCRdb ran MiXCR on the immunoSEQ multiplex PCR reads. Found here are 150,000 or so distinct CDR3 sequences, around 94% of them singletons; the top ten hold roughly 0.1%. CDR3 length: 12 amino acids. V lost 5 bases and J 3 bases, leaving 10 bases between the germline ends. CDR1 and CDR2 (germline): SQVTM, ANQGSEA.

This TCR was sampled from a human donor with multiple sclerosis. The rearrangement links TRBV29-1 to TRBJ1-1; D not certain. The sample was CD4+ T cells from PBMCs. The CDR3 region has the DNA TGCAGCGTTCCTTTTAGGGACACTGAAGCTTTCTTT. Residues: CSVPFRDTEAFF.